A selection of T cell receptor beta chains follows, all from one sample in a study of response to subunit inactivated influenza vaccine. TCRdb passed the RT-PCR reads through MiXCR, listing each CDR3 protein once. This table has more than 200,000 distinct CDR3 sequences, 9.5% to 15% appearing once. The starting material was non-naive T cells sorted from PBMCs, obtained 14 to 15 days before vaccination. Receptors originate from a man in his forties or fifties who received an inactivated influenza vaccine. CDR3s include the opening cysteine and the closing phenylalanine or tryptophan. D genes are given only for firm matches. Part of the rows lack a size; the others show once, few, many or a class for expanded clones.

J gene,clone size,D gene,V gene,CDR3 protein,CDR3 DNA
TRBJ2-2,many,TRBD1,TRBV6-1,CASSLTNRGNTGELFF,TGTGCCAGCAGTCTCACCAACAGGGGAAACACCGGGGAGCTGTTTTTT
TRBJ2-7,many,NA,TRBV7-9,CASSLGSGGEHEQYF,TGTGCCAGCAGCTTAGGCAGTGGTGGGGAGCACGAGCAGTACTTC
TRBJ2-3,many,NA,TRBV6-2/TRBV6-3,CASSYAQSTSGTQYF,TGTGCCAGCAGTTACGCCCAATCGACCTCAGGCACGCAGTATTTT
TRBJ1-1,many,NA,TRBV6-6,CASTSYRGTFF,TGTGCCAGCACATCGTACCGGGGAACTTTCTTT
TRBJ2-1,few,NA,TRBV3-1,CASSQDWSRGGNEQFF,TGTGCCAGCAGCCAAGATTGGAGCAGGGGAGGCAATGAGCAGTTCTTC
TRBJ1-3,NA,TRBD1,TRBV20-1,CSVFATGQGNTIYF,TGCAGTGTTTTTGCAACGGGACAGGGGAACACCATATATTTT
TRBJ2-7,NA,TRBD2,TRBV11-2,CDSSLEKASGRPNYEQYF,TGTGACAGCAGCTTAGAGAAGGCTAGCGGGAGACCAAACTACGAGCAGTACTTC
TRBJ1-2,many,NA,TRBV14,CASSIGVGYGYTF,TGTGCCAGCAGCATAGGTGTTGGGTATGGCTACACCTTC
TRBJ1-3,many,NA,TRBV20-1,CSASLSPGNTIYF,TGCAGTGCTAGTTTATCCCCTGGAAACACCATATATTTT
TRBJ2-3,NA,TRBD2,TRBV7-9,CASSSGLAGKGDTQYF,TGTGCCAGCAGCTCCGGACTAGCGGGAAAGGGCGATACGCAGTATTTT
TRBJ2-1,NA,TRBD2,TRBV20-1,CSASDQTSGDNEQFF,TGCAGTGCTAGTGATCAGACTAGCGGGGACAATGAGCAGTTCTTC